Listed below are T cell receptor beta chains from one sample, sequenced in a study of blood T cell repertoires in COVID-19. Only in-frame clones appear in the TCRdb table, and some are missing; sequencing was by immunoSEQ multiplex PCR. The sample carries 200,000 to 250,000 clones, around 90% recorded once. The sequenced sample was PBMCs or T cells enriched from blood (not recorded which). The receptors were sampled from a man in his thirties or forties who had been exposed to COVID-19. Both conserved end residues are part of each CDR3. Each record gives: CDR3 DNA, CDR3 protein, D gene, J gene, clone size, V gene. D genes are given only for firm matches. For some rows the clone size is stated as once, few or many, or as a class when expanded; others skip it.

CDR3nt: TGTGCCAGCTCACCACATCCGGGACAGAACACTGAAGCTTTCTTT; CDR3aa: CASSPHPGQNTEAFF; d_gene: .; j_gene: TRBJ1-1; abundance: .; v_gene: TRBV18
CDR3nt: TGTGCCAGTAGTTCCGGACACACGAACACTGAAGCTTTCTTT; CDR3aa: CASSSGHTNTEAFF; d_gene: .; j_gene: TRBJ1-1; abundance: .; v_gene: TRBV19
CDR3nt: TGTGCCAGCTCACCAGGGACAGGGGTCGAAAAACTGTTTTTT; CDR3aa: CASSPGTGVEKLFF; d_gene: TRBD1; j_gene: TRBJ1-4; abundance: .; v_gene: TRBV18
CDR3nt: TGTGCCAGCAGCTTCCGGGCAGCGGGGGGATACAATGAGCAGTTCTTC; CDR3aa: CASSFRAAGGYNEQFF; d_gene: TRBD2; j_gene: TRBJ2-1; abundance: .; v_gene: TRBV7-6
CDR3nt: TGCGCCAGCAGCCAAGCGGGGGGGCCCGCAGATACGCAGTATTTT; CDR3aa: CASSQAGGPADTQYF; d_gene: TRBD2; j_gene: TRBJ2-3; abundance: many; v_gene: TRBV4-3
CDR3nt: TGTGCCAGCAGCTTAGCCACCTCCAGGGCGGGGTACAATGAGCAGTTCTTC; CDR3aa: CASSLATSRAGYNEQFF; d_gene: .; j_gene: TRBJ2-1; abundance: .; v_gene: TRBV11-2
CDR3nt: TGTGCCAGCAGCCAAGCCTCGGGACTAGGGGCGGAGACCCAGTACTTC; CDR3aa: CASSQASGLGAETQYF; d_gene: TRBD2; j_gene: TRBJ2-5; abundance: once; v_gene: TRBV3-1/TRBV3-2
CDR3nt: TGTGCCAGCAGCCGGAATTCGGGGTATGAGCAGTACTTC; CDR3aa: CASSRNSGYEQYF; d_gene: .; j_gene: TRBJ2-7; abundance: .; v_gene: TRBV7-8
CDR3nt: TGTGCCAGCAGTCCCGCACAGGGTATGGGCAATCAGCCCCAGCATTTT; CDR3aa: CASSPAQGMGNQPQHF; d_gene: .; j_gene: TRBJ1-5; abundance: once; v_gene: TRBV7-8
CDR3nt: TGCGCCAGCAGCCCGGACAGCTTCTCTGGAAACACCATATATTTT; CDR3aa: CASSPDSFSGNTIYF; d_gene: .; j_gene: TRBJ1-3; abundance: .; v_gene: TRBV5-1